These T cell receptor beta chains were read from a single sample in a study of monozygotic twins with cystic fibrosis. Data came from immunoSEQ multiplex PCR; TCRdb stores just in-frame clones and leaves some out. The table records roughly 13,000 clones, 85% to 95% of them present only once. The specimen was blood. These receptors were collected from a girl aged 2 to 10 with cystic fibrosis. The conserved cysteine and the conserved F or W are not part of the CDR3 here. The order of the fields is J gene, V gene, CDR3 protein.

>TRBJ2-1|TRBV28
ASSLFGHTCEQF
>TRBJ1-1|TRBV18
ASSRREGNTEAF
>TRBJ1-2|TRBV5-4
ASSLDRHGYT
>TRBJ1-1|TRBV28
ASSLQDFEAF
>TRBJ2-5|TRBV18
ASSPRSDREAQY
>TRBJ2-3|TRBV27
ASSEGGDTQY
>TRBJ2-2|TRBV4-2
ASSQTQHRTGELF
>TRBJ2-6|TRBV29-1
SVARTGTSGANVLT
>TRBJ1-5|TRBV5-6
ASSLYGGNQPQH
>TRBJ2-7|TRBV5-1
ASSLGAGVSEQY
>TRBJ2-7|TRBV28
ASSLWQAPGEQY
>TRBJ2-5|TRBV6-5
ASSYGGRGEETQY
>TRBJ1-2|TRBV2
ASSGDSVGGYT
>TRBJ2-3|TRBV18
ASSPVVGGPDTQY
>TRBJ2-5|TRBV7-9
ASSIRDRGPPGGTQY
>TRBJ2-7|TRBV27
ASSGPGTGSYEQY
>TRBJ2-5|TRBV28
ASSSLAGLKTQY
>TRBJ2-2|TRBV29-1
SAPDLNTGELF
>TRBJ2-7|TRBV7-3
ASRLAGTYEQY
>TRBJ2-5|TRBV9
ASSLSSGAGETQY
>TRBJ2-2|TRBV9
ASSPHQGSGELF
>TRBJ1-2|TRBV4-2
ASSQALGYGYT
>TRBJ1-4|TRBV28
ASSLSMTGQDEKLF
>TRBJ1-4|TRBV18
ASSPGIGEKLF
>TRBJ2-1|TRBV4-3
ASSQATGSKQF
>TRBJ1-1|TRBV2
ASSEQGGDTEAF